A single sample gave rise to the 19 T cell receptor beta chains below, sequenced in a study of T cells in Graves' hyperthyroidism and ophthalmopathy. Amplification yielded TCR beta CDR3 regions, with RNA transcripts as the source. Carried out on the TCR CDR3, a first-round RT-PCR used the HTBI primer set. In TCRdb, the multiplex PCR reads were re-called with MiXCR into one record per CDR3 protein. The table includes nearly 600,000 distinct CDR3 sequences, over 11% detected once. Sequenced input: blood. The receptors stem from a woman in her 30s with Graves' hyperthyroidism that later progressed to Graves' ophthalmopathy.

This chain links TRBV10-3 with TRBJ1-1, with 9 nucleotides matching TRBD1. V was pared by 6 bases and J by 3 bases, with 5 bases of the junction left unmatched. In germline, CDR1 is ENHRY, CDR2 SYGVKD. CDR3 size: 14 residues. The CDR3 protein is CAIRTTGGDTEAFF. Here the CDR3 DNA reads TGTGCCATCAGAACGACAGGGGGAGACACTGAAGCTTTCTTT.

This clonotype has more than one count but fewer than ten. This chain connects TRBV30 to TRBJ2-7; D could derive from TRBD1 or TRBD2 (5 bases each). The CDR3 spans 15 residues. With 0 bases removed from V and 2 bases from J, the gap between germline ends came to 14 bases. Germline V CDR1 and CDR2: GTSNPN, SVGIG (reference sequence). The CDR3 DNA reads TGTGCCTGGAGTGTTAGGGACCGAGGAGCCTACGAGCAGTACTTC. Amino acids: CAWSVRDRGAYEQYF.

This clonotype was recorded many times. The CDR3 region is CATSDSDRPYEQYF. In DNA form, the CDR3 reads TGTGCCACCAGTGATTCGGACAGACCCTACGAGCAGTACTTC. The V gene is TRBV24-1, the J gene TRBJ2-7; D perhaps matches TRBD1 (6 bases). CDR1 is KGHDR and CDR2 is SFDVKD in the germline V gene. V shed 2 bases and J shed 2 bases, with 9 bases lying between them. The CDR3 has 14 amino acids.

This clonotype was seen a handful of times. V usage is TRBV19 and J usage is TRBJ2-7; 11 bases align to TRBD2. After removal of 6 bases from V and 0 bases from J, the junction contained 4 bases not matched to a gene. Germline V gene lookup returns CDR1 LNHDA and CDR2 SQIVND (reference sequence). This CDR3 has 15 residues. In nucleotides, the CDR3 is TGTGCCAGTAGCAAACTAGCGGGGGACTCCTACGAGCAGTACTTC. Protein product: CASSKLAGDSYEQYF.

This clonotype was counted at least ten times. V and J are TRBV20-1 and TRBJ2-5; 10 bases agree with TRBD1. The germline V gene encodes CDR1 DFQATT and CDR2 SNEGSKA (reference sequence). V lost 6 bases, J lost 4 bases, and 2 bases stayed unmatched. CDR3 length: 12 amino acids. The DNA for the CDR3 is TGCAGTGCCCGACAGGGGGCAGAGACCCAGTACTTC. Amino acid sequence: CSARQGAETQYF.

This clonotype was counted many times. This sequence joins TRBV20-1 and TRBJ1-1; D gene unclear. Looked up from germline, CDR1 is DFQATT and CDR2 is SNEGSKA (reference sequence). The length of the CDR3 is 11 residues. The V and J ends lost 6 bases and 3 bases respectively, with 8 bases between them. CDR3 protein: CSAHGDTEAFF. The DNA for the CDR3 is TGCAGTGCCCATGGGGACACTGAAGCTTTCTTT.

For the CDR3, the DNA is TGCGCCAGCAGCCACCCTGTAGCGGGAAGCACAGATACGCAGTATTTT. Amino acids: CASSHPVAGSTDTQYF. The gene calls are TRBV4-1 and TRBJ2-3; TRBD2 matches 8 bases. The V and J ends lost 3 bases and 0 bases, in that order; junction bases with no gene match: 5. Germline V gives CDR1 MGHRA, CDR2 YSYEKL. The CDR3 totals 16 residues.

This clonotype was detected many times. The rearrangement joins TRBV9 to TRBJ2-1; perhaps D is TRBD1 or TRBD2 (5 bases each). This CDR3 has 13 residues. V lost 4 bases and J lost 6, with 11 bases in between. The germline CDR1 and CDR2 sequences are SGDLS and YYNGEE. For the CDR3, the DNA is TGTGCCAGCAGCCTGGGACGGATCAATGAGCAGTTCTTC. Protein: CASSLGRINEQFF.

This chain links TRBV4-1 with TRBJ2-1, with TRBD2 as a possible D gene (5 bases). V lost 0 bases and J lost 6, with 18 bases in between. The CDR3 runs 17 residues. Germline lookup yields CDR1 MGHRA and CDR2 YSYEKL. In DNA form, the CDR3 reads TGCGCCAGCAGCCAAGATGGACTTCTCCCGCCTATCAATGAGCAGTTCTTC. This sequence encodes CASSQDGLLPPINEQFF.

This clonotype has ten or more counts. V is TRBV28 and J is TRBJ1-5; a possible D gene is TRBD1 (5 bases). The germline gives CDR1 MDHEN, CDR2 SYDVKM. With 6 bases removed from V and 7 bases from J, the gap between germline ends came to 25 bases. The CDR3 covers 17 residues. The CDR3 DNA follows: TGTGCCAGCAGCCCCTTTGGGCGTGGGAAGGGGCTACAGCCCCAGCATTTT. It yields the protein CASSPFGRGKGLQPQHF.

This clonotype was seen repeatedly, ten times or more. The rearrangement links TRBV19 to TRBJ1-2, with TRBD1 as a possible D gene (5 bases). Trimming pared 4 bases from V and 6 bases from J, leaving 18 bases between. This CDR3 region has 15 residues. CDR1 and CDR2 from the germline V gene are LNHDA and SQIVND (reference sequence). CDR3 DNA: TGTGCCAGTAGTACCAGGGCCCTCCCGGCACATGGCTACACCTTC. Protein product: CASSTRALPAHGYTF.

This clonotype was seen only a few times. The chain is built from TRBV6-1 and TRBJ2-2, with TRBD2 matching 11 bases. Unmatched junction bases numbered 14, after V lost 9 bases and J lost 5 bases. Germline CDR1 MNHNS, CDR2 SASEGT. The CDR3 is 17 residues long. CDR3 sequence (DNA): TGTGCCAGTTCTTGGCTAGCGGGAGGCTTCGAGACCGGGGAGCTGTTTTTT. Translation: CASSWLAGGFETGELFF.

This clonotype was found many times. The genes are TRBV6-1 and TRBJ1-2; D remains ambiguous. Germline lookup yields CDR1 MNHNS and CDR2 SASEGT. The V end lost 8 bases, the J end lost 3 bases, and 7 bases lay between the germline ends. This CDR3 has 11 amino acids. CDR3 residues: CASLDDYGYTF. The DNA for the CDR3 is TGTGCCAGCCTGGACGACTATGGCTACACCTTC.

Comment on this clonotype: With a much larger clone just one base away, this may be a read error. V and J are TRBV5-1 and TRBJ1-2; possible D gene TRBD1, 6 bases. This CDR3 comprises 15 residues. V lost 4 bases and J 0 bases, leaving 13 bases between the germline ends. CDR1 is SGHRS, CDR2 YFSETQ, per germline. CDR3 sequence reads: CASSGRGAANYGYTF. The CDR3 DNA follows: TGCGCCAGCAGCGGACGGGGGGCCGCTAACTATGGCTACACCTTC.

This clonotype appeared many times. The V call is TRBV7-9, the J call TRBJ2-5, with D maybe TRBD1 (5 bases). V lost 5 bases and J 3 bases, leaving 13 bases between the germline ends. The CDR3 consists of 14 residues. Germline lookup yields CDR1 SEHNR and CDR2 FQNEAQ (reference sequence). DNA of the CDR3: TGTGCCAGCAGCACCAGGGCGGCCGAAGAGACCCAGTACTTC. Amino acids: CASSTRAAEETQYF.

This clonotype appeared a few times. The rearrangement links TRBV5-1 to TRBJ1-4; 7 bases are a match to TRBD1. This CDR3 spans 17 amino acids. Germline V gene data show CDR1 as SGHRS and CDR2 as YFSETQ. V lost 5 bases, J lost 0 bases, and 10 bases stayed unmatched. This CDR3 reads CASRSAGGTATNEKLFF. DNA for the CDR3: TGCGCCAGCAGGTCCGCAGGGGGAACCGCAACTAATGAAAAACTGTTTTTT.

In its sample, this clonotype was seen many times. This rearrangement joins TRBV7-9 to TRBJ1-2; D possibly corresponds to TRBD1 (6 bases). Trimming took 5 bases from V and 7 from J, leaving 20 bases between them. Looked up from germline, CDR1 is SEHNR and CDR2 is FQNEAQ (reference sequence). The CDR3 sequence is 15 residues long. CDR3 coding DNA: TGTGCCAGCAGCCCCCTCGGGGGGCCACTGTTTGGCTACACCTTC. As protein: CASSPLGGPLFGYTF.

This clonotype was counted between two and nine times. This sequence joins TRBV6-1 and TRBJ2-5; D remains ambiguous. The J call may be wrong; the DNA end is better matched by TRBJ2-1. Per the germline V gene, CDR1 is MNHNS and CDR2 is SASEGT. The CDR3 totals 12 residues. The CDR3 DNA sequence: TGTGCCAGCAGCCTCGGCCAAGATAGACAGTTCTTC. This sequence encodes CASSLGQDRQFF.

The chain uses TRBV5-1 and TRBJ2-2; D is uncertain. In germline, CDR1 is SGHRS, CDR2 YFSETQ. V lost 1 base to trimming and J lost 3 bases, with 7 bases between them. This CDR3 is 14 amino acids long. This CDR3 reads CASSLRLHTGELFF. In DNA form, the CDR3 reads TGCGCCAGCAGCTTGAGACTTCACACCGGGGAGCTGTTTTTT.